The clone carrying this T cell receptor beta chain was observed a handful of times. Assay used: immunoSEQ multiplex PCR; TCRdb lists only in-frame clones, some missing. Of around 19,000 clones listed, around three quarters are singletons. These data come from a study of OX40 agonist ivuxolimab in advanced cancers. Germline V gene lookup returns CDR1 MNHNY and CDR2 SVGAGI (reference sequence). Losses at the gene ends were 5 bases for V and 3 bases for J; bases not matched to a gene: 4. This CDR3 spans 14 amino acids. This TCR was sampled from an adult with an advanced solid tumor such as melanoma, head and neck, liver or kidney cancer. The sample in question was CD4+ or CD8+ T cells sorted from blood, obtained in a trial of the OX40 agonist ivuxolimab. The chain recombines TRBV6-6 with TRBJ1-2; 9 bases fit TRBD1. The chain's CDR3 is CASSDRGRYYGYTF. The CDR3, as DNA: TGTGCCAGCAGTGACAGGGGGAGGTACTATGGCTACACCTTC.